The subject of this entry is one TCR beta chain. This sample also contains other DNA sequences that code for the same CDR3. This specimen belongs to a study of blood T cell repertoires in COVID-19. Method: immunoSEQ multiplex PCR; TCRdb's copy keeps in-frame clones and lacks some. The table lists 100,000 to 150,000 clones, around 85% of them singletons. CDR1 is SGHRS, CDR2 YFSETQ, per germline. Between the trimmed V and J ends, which lost 0 bases and 0 bases, there was a span of 4 bases. The CDR3 has 14 residues. The sequence was obtained from a woman over 75 with acute or convalescent COVID-19. Sequenced: peripheral blood. The V call is TRBV5-1, the J call TRBJ1-3; D remains ambiguous. CDR3 protein: CASSLGSSGNTIYF. The CDR3, as DNA: TGCGCCAGCAGCTTGGGCAGCTCTGGAAACACCATATATTTT.